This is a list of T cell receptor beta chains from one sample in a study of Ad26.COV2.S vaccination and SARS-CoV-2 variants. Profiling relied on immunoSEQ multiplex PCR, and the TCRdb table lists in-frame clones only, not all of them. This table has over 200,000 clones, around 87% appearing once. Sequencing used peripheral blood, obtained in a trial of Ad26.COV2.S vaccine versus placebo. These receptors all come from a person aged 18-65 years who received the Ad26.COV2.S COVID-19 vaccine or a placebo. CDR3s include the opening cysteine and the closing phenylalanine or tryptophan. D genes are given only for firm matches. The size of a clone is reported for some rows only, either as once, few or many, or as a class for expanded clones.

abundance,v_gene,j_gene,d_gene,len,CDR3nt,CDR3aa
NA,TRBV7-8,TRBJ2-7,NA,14,TGTGCCAGCAGCCGTACAGGGACCTCCTACGAGCAGTACTTC,CASSRTGTSYEQYF
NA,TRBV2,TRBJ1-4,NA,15,TGTGCCAGCAGTCGGACAGCCCGAACTAATGAAAAACTGTTTTTT,CASSRTARTNEKLFF
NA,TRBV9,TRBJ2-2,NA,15,TGTGCCAGCAGCGTAGAGCCGGAGGGGGTCGGGGAGCTGTTTTTT,CASSVEPEGVGELFF
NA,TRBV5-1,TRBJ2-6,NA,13,TGCGCCAGCATCGATTCTGGGGCCAACGTCCTGACTTTC,CASIDSGANVLTF
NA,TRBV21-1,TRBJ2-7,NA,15,TGTGCCAGCAGCAACTCCGGGACAGGGGCCTACGAGCAGTACTTC,CASSNSGTGAYEQYF
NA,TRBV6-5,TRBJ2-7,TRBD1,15,TGTGCCAGCACTGTTGACAGGGCCGGATCCTACGAGCAGTACTTC,CASTVDRAGSYEQYF
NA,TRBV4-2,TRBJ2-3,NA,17,TGTGCCAGCAGCCAATCCACATCAGGGTTCGGCACAGATACGCAGTATTTT,CASSQSTSGFGTDTQYF
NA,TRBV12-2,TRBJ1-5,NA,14,TGTGCAAGTCGCTTAGCGGGAAGCAATCAGCCCCAGCATTTT,CASRLAGSNQPQHF
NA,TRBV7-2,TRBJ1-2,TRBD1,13,TGTGCCAGCAAAGGACAGGGGGCTCGCGGCTACACCTTC,CASKGQGARGYTF
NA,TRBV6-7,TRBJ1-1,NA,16,TGTGCCAGCAGTTACTCTGAGGGTAGGAACAACACTGAAGCTTTCTTT,CASSYSEGRNNTEAFF
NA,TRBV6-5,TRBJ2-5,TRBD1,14,TGTGCCAGCAGCGGACAGGGTTCCATAGAGACCCAGTACTTC,CASSGQGSIETQYF
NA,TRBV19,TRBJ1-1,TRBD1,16,TGTGCCAGTAGCTCCCTCTCGACAGGGCGTATCACTGAAGCTTTCTTT,CASSSLSTGRITEAFF
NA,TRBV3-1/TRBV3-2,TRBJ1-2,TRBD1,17,TGTGCCAGCAGCCAACGCCAATTGGGGACAGGGACTAATGGCTACACCTTC,CASSQRQLGTGTNGYTF
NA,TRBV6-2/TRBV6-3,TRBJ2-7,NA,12,TGTGCCAGCAGTAAGGGTTCGGACGAGCAGTACTTC,CASSKGSDEQYF
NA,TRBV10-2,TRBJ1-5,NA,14,TGCGCCAGCAGTGAGTCGTACGGGGTACAGCCCCAGCATTTT,CASSESYGVQPQHF
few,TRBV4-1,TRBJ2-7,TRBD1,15,TGCGCCAGCAGCCAGCTCAGGACAGGGTCCTACGAGCAGTACTTC,CASSQLRTGSYEQYF
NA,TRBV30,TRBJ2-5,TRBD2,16,TGTGCCTGGAGCAGATCCGGGACTAGCGGGGGTAGTACCCAGTACTTC,CAWSRSGTSGGSTQYF
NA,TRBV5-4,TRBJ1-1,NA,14,TGTGCCAGCAGTCTGACAGACATGAACACTGAAGCTTTCTTT,CASSLTDMNTEAFF
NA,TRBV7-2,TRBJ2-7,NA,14,TGTGCCAGCAGCCCGAGGCGGGTTTCCTACGAGCAGTACTTC,CASSPRRVSYEQYF
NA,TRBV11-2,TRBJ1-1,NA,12,TGTGCCAGCAGCTCCAGGGGAATGGAGGCTTTCTTT,CASSSRGMEAFF
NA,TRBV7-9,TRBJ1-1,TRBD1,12,TGTGCCAGCAGCACAGGGGACACTGAAGCTTTCTTT,CASSTGDTEAFF
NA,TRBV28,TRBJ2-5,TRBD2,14,TGTGCCAGCAGTTTAGGGGGGGTGGGTGAGACCCAGTACTTC,CASSLGGVGETQYF
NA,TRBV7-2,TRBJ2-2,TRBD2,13,TGTGCCAGCAGCTTAGTGGGGACTAAGGAGCTGTTTTTT,CASSLVGTKELFF